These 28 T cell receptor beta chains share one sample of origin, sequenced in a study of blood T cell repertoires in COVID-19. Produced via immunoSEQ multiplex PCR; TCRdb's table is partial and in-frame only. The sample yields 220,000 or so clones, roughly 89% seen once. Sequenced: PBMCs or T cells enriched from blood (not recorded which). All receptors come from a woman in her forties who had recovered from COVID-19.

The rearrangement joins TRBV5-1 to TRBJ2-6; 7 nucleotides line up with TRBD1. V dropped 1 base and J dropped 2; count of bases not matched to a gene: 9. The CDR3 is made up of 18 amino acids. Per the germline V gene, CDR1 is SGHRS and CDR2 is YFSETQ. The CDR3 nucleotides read TGCGCCAGCAGCTTGCGGGCAGGGGGATTCGCTGGGGCCAACGTCCTGACTTTC. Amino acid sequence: CASSLRAGGFAGANVLTF.

In DNA form, the CDR3 reads TGTGCCAGTAGCGTAACAGGGCGAGGAAACACCATATATTTT. It translates to CASSVTGRGNTIYF. V and J are TRBV19 and TRBJ1-3; D may be TRBD1 (6 bases). In germline, CDR1 is LNHDA, CDR2 SQIVND (reference sequence). Trimming stripped 6 bases from V and 4 bases from J, with 13 bases between. CDR3 size: 14 residues.

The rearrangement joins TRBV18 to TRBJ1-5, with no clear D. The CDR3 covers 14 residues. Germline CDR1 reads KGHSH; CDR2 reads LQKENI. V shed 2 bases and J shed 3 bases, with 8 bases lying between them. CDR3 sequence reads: CASSPNGFNQPQHF. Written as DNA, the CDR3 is TGTGCCAGCTCACCAAATGGCTTCAATCAGCCCCAGCATTTT.

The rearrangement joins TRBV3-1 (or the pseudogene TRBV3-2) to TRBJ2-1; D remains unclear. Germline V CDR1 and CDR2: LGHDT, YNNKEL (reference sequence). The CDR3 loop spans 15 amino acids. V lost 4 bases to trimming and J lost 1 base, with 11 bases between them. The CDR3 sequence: CASSPPGVSYNEQFF. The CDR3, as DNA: TGTGCCAGCAGCCCCCCCGGTGTATCCTACAATGAGCAGTTCTTC.

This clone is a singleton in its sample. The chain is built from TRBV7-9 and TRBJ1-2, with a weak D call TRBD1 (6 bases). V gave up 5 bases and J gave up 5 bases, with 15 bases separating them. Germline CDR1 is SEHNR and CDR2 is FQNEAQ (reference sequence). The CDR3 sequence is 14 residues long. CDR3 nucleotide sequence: TGTGCCAGCAGCCCGGGCGGGGGCAGGTATGGCTACACCTTC. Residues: CASSPGGGRYGYTF. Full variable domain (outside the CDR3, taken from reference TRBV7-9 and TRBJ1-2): DTGVSQNPRHKITKRGQNVTFRCDPISEHNRLYWYRQTLGQGPEFLTYFQNEAQLEKSRLLSDRFSAERPKGSFSTLEIQRTEQGDSAMYLCASSPGGGRYGYTFGSGTRLTVV.

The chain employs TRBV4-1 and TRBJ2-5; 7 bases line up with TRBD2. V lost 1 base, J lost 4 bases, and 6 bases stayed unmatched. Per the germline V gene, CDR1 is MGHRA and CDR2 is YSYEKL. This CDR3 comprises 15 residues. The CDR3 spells CASSQVTRGRETQYF. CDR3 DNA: TGCGCCAGCAGCCAAGTCACGCGCGGGAGAGAGACCCAGTACTTC.

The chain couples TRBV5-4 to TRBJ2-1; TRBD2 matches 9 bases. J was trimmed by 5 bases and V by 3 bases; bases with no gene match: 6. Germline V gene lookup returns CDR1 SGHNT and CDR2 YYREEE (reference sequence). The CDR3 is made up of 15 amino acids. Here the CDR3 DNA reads TGTGCCAGCAGCTATCTAGCGGGAAGTAACAATGAGCAGTTCTTC. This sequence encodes CASSYLAGSNNEQFF.

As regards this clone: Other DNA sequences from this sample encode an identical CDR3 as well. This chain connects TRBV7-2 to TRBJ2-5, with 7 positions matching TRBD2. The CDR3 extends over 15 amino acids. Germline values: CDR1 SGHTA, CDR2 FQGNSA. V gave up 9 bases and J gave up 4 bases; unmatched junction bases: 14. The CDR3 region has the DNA TGTGCCAGTAGAGATGGAGGGAGGGCGGCAGAGACCCAGTACTTC. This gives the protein CASRDGGRAAETQYF.

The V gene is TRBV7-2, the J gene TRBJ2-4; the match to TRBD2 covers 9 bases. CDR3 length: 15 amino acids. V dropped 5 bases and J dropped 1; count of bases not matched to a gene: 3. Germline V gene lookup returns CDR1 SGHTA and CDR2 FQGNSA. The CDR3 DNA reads TGTGCCAGCAGCCCGGGACTAGCCGCCAAAAACATTCAGTACTTC. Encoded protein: CASSPGLAAKNIQYF.

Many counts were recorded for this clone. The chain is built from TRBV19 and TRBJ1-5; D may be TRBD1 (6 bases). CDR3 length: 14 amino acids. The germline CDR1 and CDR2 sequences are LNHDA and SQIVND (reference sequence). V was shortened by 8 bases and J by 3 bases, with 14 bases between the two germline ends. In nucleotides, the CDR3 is TGTGCCAGTTCAAACAGGGAGTTCAATCAGCCCCAGCATTTT. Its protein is CASSNREFNQPQHF.

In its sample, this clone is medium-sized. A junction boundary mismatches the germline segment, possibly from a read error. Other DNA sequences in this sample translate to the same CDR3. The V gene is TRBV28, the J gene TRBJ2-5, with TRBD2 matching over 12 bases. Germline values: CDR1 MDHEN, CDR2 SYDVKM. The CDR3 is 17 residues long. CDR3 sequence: CASSLWTSGTTQETQYF. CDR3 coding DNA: TGTGCCAGCAGTCTATGGACTAGCGGGACCACTCAAGAGACCCAGTACTTC.

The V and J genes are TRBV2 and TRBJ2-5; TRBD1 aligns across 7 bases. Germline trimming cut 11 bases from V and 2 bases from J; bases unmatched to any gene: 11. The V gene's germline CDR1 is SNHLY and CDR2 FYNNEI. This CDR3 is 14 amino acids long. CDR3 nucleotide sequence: TGTGCCGGCTCAGGGGGAGTGCAACAAGAGACCCAGTACTTC. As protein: CAGSGGVQQETQYF.

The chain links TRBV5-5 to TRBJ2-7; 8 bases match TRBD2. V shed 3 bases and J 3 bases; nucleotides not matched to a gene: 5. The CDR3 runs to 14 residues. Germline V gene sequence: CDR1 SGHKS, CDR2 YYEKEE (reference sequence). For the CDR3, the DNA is TGTGCCAGCAGCTCGGGACTAGTCGACTACGAGCAGTACTTC. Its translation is CASSSGLVDYEQYF.

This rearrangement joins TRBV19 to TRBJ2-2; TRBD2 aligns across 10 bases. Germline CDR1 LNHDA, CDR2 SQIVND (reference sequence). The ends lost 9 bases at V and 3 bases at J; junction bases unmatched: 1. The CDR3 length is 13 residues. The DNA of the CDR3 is TGTGCCAGCACTAGCGGGGACACCGGGGAGCTGTTTTTT. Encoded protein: CASTSGDTGELFF.

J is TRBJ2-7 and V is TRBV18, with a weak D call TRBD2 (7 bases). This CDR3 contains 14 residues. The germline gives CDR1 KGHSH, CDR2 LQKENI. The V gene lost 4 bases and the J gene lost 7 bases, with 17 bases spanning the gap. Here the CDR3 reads CASSLGGGNPEQYV. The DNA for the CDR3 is TGTGCCAGCTCACTGGGAGGGGGAAATCCAGAGCAGTACGTC.

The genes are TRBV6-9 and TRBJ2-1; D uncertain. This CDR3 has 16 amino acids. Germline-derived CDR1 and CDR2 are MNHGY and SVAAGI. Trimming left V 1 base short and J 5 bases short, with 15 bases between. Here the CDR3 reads CASSYWAGKTDNEQFF. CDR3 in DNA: TGTGCCAGCAGTTATTGGGCAGGCAAAACTGACAATGAGCAGTTCTTC.

CDR3 nucleotides: TGTGCAAGTCGCTTAGCTTCTCGGGATCCCCAGCCCCAGCATTTT. Amino acids: CASRLASRDPQPQHF. The rearrangement links TRBV12-2 to TRBJ1-5. TRBV12-2 has pseudogene status. CDR3 size: 15 residues.

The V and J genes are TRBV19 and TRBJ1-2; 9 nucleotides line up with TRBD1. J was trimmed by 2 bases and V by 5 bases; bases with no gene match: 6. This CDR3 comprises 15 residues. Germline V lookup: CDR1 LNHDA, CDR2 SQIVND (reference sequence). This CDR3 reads CASSSTGQGNYGYTF. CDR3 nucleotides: TGTGCCAGTAGTTCGACAGGACAGGGGAACTATGGCTACACCTTC.

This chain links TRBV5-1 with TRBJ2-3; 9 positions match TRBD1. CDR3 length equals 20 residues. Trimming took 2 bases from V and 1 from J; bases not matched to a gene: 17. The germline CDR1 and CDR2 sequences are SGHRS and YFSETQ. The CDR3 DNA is TGCGCCAGCAGCTTAGCCGCAACAGGGGGCCCTGGATACGGCACAGATACGCAGTATTTT. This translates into CASSLAATGGPGYGTDTQYF.

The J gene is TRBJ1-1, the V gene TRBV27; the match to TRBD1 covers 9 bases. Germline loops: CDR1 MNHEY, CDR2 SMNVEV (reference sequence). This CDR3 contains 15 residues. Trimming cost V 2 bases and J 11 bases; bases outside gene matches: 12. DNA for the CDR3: TGTGCCAGCAGTTTAAGGTCGGGACAGGGCCGGCGGGCTTTCTTT. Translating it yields CASSLRSGQGRRAFF.

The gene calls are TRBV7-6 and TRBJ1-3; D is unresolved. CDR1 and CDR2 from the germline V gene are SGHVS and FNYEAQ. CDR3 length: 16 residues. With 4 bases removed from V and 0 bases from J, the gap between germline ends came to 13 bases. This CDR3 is CASSSFGLSSGNTIYF. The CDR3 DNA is TGTGCCAGCAGCTCCTTCGGACTGAGCTCTGGAAACACCATATATTTT.

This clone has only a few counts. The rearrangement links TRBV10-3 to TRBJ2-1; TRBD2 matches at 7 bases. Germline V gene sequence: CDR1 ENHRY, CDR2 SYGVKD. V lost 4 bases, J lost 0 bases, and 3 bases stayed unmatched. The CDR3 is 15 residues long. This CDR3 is CAISARGSSYNEQFF. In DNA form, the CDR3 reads TGTGCCATCAGTGCCCGCGGGAGCTCCTACAATGAGCAGTTCTTC.

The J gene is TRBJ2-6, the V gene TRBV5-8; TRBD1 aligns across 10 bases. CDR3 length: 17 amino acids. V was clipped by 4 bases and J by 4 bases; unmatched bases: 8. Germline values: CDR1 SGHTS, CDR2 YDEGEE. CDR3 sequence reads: CASSRRTGGAGANVLTF. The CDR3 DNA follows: TGTGCCAGCAGCCGGCGGACAGGGGGAGCCGGGGCCAACGTCCTGACTTTC.

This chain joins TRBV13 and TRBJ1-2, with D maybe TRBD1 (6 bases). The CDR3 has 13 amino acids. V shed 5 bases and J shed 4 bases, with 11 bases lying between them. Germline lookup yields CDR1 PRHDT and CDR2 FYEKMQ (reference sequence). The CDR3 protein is CASSETGFYGYTF. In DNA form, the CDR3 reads TGTGCCAGCAGCGAGACAGGCTTCTATGGCTACACCTTC.

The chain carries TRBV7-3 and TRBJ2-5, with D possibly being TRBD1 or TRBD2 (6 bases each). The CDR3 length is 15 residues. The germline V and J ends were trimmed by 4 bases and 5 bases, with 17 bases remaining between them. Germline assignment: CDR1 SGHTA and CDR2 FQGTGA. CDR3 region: CASSSTGRRDETQYF. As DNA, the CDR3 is TGTGCCAGCAGCTCAACAGGGAGGAGGGATGAGACCCAGTACTTC.

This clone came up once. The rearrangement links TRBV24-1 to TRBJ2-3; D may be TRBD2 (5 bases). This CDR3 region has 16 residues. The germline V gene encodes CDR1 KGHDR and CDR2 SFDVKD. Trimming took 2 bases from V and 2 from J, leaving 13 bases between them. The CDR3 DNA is TGTGCCACCAGTGATTCCCGGACCGGACTCACAGATACGCAGTATTTT. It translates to CATSDSRTGLTDTQYF.

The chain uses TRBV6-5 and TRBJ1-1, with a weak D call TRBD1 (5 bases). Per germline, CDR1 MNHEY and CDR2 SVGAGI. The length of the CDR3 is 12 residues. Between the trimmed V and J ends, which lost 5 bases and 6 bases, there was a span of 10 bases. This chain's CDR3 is CASSPGLAEAFF. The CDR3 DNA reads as TGTGCCAGCAGTCCAGGGTTGGCTGAAGCTTTCTTT.

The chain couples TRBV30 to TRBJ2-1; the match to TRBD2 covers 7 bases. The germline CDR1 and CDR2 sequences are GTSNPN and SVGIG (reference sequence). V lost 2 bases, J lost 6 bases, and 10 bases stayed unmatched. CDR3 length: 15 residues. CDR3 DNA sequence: TGTGCCTGGAGTAGGTCGACTAGGACTAGCAATGAGCAGTTCTTC. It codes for CAWSRSTRTSNEQFF.